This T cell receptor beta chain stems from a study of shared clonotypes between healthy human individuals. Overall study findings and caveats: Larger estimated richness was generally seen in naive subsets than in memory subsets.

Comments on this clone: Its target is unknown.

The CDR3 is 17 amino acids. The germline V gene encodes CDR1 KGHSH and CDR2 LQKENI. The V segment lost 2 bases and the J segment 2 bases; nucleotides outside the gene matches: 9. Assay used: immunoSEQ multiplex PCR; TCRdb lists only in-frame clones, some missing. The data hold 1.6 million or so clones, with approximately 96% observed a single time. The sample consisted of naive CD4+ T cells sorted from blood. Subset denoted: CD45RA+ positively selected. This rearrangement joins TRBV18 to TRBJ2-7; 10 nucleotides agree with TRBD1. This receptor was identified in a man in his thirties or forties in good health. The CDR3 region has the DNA TGTGCCAGCTCACCATCCGTCCGGACAGGGGGAACCTACGAGCAGTACTTC. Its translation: CASSPSVRTGGTYEQYF.